Listed below are T cell receptor beta chains from one sample, sequenced in a study of cytomegalovirus exposure and HLA in healthy donors. Repertoires were generated with immunoSEQ multiplex PCR, while TCRdb's copy carries only in-frame clones and drops some. The data contain about 120,000 clones, roughly 78% of them singletons. Sequencing input: PBMCs. The origin of the receptors is a man aged 30-40 years in good health and CMV-seropositive. Each CDR3 is given with its conserved first and last residue. The D gene is left open where the match is weak. Not every row has a clone size; where given, it reads once, few, many or a size class.

D gene	clone size	V gene	J gene	CDR3 DNA	CDR3 protein
TRBD1	-	TRBV28	TRBJ1-2	TGTGCCAGCAGTATTTTAGGACAGGGTCCTGGCTACACCTTC	CASSILGQGPGYTF
-	-	TRBV2	TRBJ2-1	TGTGCCAGCAGCGAGGGCGGGGTAGTCTACAATGAGCAGTTCTTC	CASSEGGVVYNEQFF
-	few	TRBV7-3	TRBJ2-3	TGTGCCAGCAGCCCGGGAGAGACTAGCACAGATACGCAGTATTTT	CASSPGETSTDTQYF
-	-	TRBV14	TRBJ1-5	TGTGCCAGCAGCCAAGTCCGACAGGACCCAAATCAGCCCCAGCATTTT	CASSQVRQDPNQPQHF
TRBD1	-	TRBV19	TRBJ2-1	TGTGCCAGTAGTATAGCCGGGACAGGGTACAATGAGCAGTTCTTC	CASSIAGTGYNEQFF
-	-	TRBV9	TRBJ2-1	TGTGCCAGCAGCGTAAGTAGCATCTCCTACAATGAGCAGTTCTTC	CASSVSSISYNEQFF
-	-	TRBV29-1	TRBJ2-2	TGCAGCGTTGAATTAGTAGGCAGGCTGGACGGGGAGCTGTTTTTT	CSVELVGRLDGELFF
-	once	TRBV28	TRBJ1-1	TGTGCCAGCAGTTACGGGACACGCAAAGTCCGCTCAGACACTGAAGCTTTCTTT	CASSYGTRKVRSDTEAFF
-	few	TRBV11-2	TRBJ1-2	TGTGCCAGCAGCTCAACCAAAACACAGAACTATGGCTACACCTTC	CASSSTKTQNYGYTF
-	-	TRBV10-3	TRBJ1-5	TGTGCCATCAGTGATTTCGGGGGGGATGGTCAGCCCCAGCATTTT	CAISDFGGDGQPQHF
TRBD1	-	TRBV6-6	TRBJ1-4	TGTGCCAGCAGGCTATCCCCCGGGACAGCTAATGAAAAACTGTTTTTT	CASRLSPGTANEKLFF
TRBD1	-	TRBV29-1	TRBJ1-2	TGCAGCGTTGAAGACAACGGACAGGGGTACTATGGCTACACCTTC	CSVEDNGQGYYGYTF
TRBD2	-	TRBV28	TRBJ2-7	TGTGCCAGCAGCCCGCCGGGACTAGCTCAAATCCCCGAGCAGTACTTC	CASSPPGLAQIPEQYF
TRBD1	-	TRBV6-5	TRBJ1-5	TGTGCCAGCAGCCCCCGGGACAGGGACGATCAGCCCCAGCATTTT	CASSPRDRDDQPQHF
-	few	TRBV6-5	TRBJ1-2	TGTGCCAGCAGTTACTCGGGGCGGGAGAGGGGTGGCTACACCTTC	CASSYSGRERGGYTF
-	-	TRBV4-1	TRBJ2-6	TGCGCCAGCAGCCAACTCAGCTCTGGGGCCAACGTCCTGACTTTC	CASSQLSSGANVLTF
TRBD1	-	TRBV10-1	TRBJ2-2	TGCGCCAGCAGTCCGAACCCGGGACAGGGATTTGGGGAGCTGTTTTTT	CASSPNPGQGFGELFF
-	-	TRBV7-8	TRBJ1-2	TGTGCCAGCAGCTTAGCGGGATACTCGGGGGGCTACACCTTC	CASSLAGYSGGYTF
TRBD1	few	TRBV5-1	TRBJ2-5	TGCGCCAGCAGCCCCGCGACAGGGGAAGAGACCCAGTACTTC	CASSPATGEETQYF
TRBD1	-	TRBV5-1	TRBJ2-7	TGCGCCAGCAGCGGCCGGGACAGGGGGTGGTACGAGCAGTACTTC	CASSGRDRGWYEQYF
-	-	TRBV7-6	TRBJ1-5	TGTGCCAGCAGCTTATTTCGGGGGGACAATCAGCCCCAGCATTTT	CASSLFRGDNQPQHF
TRBD1	few	TRBV10-3	TRBJ2-7	TGTGCCATCAGGGGGGACAGGGGGCATGAGCAGTACTTC	CAIRGDRGHEQYF
TRBD1	once	TRBV11-3	TRBJ1-1	TGTGCCAGCAGCCTTAGACAGGGCACTGAAGCTTTCTTT	CASSLRQGTEAFF
-	once	TRBV4-1	TRBJ1-4	TGCGCCAGCAGCCAAGGACCGCAGGGTATGGAAAAACTGTTTTTT	CASSQGPQGMEKLFF
-	-	TRBV7-8	TRBJ2-5	TGTGCCAGCAGCTTAGATGGGGGGGGCGTGGAGACCCAGTACTTC	CASSLDGGGVETQYF
-	-	TRBV15	TRBJ1-5	TGTGCCACCAGCAGAGATTATTCGGGCAATCAGCCCCAGCATTTT	CATSRDYSGNQPQHF
-	few	TRBV6-5	TRBJ1-1	TGTGCCAGCAGTGAACAGTTCACTGAAGCTTTCTTT	CASSEQFTEAFF
TRBD1	-	TRBV6-1	TRBJ1-3	TGTGCCAGCAGTCAGGGGGCGGAGGGAAACACCATATATTTT	CASSQGAEGNTIYF
TRBD1	-	TRBV19	TRBJ1-5	TGTGCCAGCGGACGAGGGACAGGGGGCAATTTTGGCAATCAGCCCCAGCATTTT	CASGRGTGGNFGNQPQHF
TRBD2	-	TRBV9	TRBJ2-1	TGTGCCAGCAGCGGCGTTCCAGCGGGGGGCTTCTCGGATGAGCAGTTCTTC	CASSGVPAGGFSDEQFF
TRBD1	-	TRBV27	TRBJ2-6	TGTGCCAGCAGTTCCAACAGGGGAAGAGCTGGCTCTGGGGCCAACGGCCTGACTTTC	CASSSNRGRAGSGANGLTF
TRBD1	few	TRBV5-8	TRBJ2-7	TGTGCCAGCAGCCCTCGGACAGGGAAATCCTACGAGCAGTACTTC	CASSPRTGKSYEQYF
-	-	TRBV28	TRBJ1-2	TGTGCCAGCAGTTTTCTAGGGGAGGATCCCGTTAGCTACACCTTC	CASSFLGEDPVSYTF
TRBD1	-	TRBV5-1	TRBJ1-2	TGCGCCAGCAGCTCTACAGGGGGTGGTGTCTACACCTTC	CASSSTGGGVYTF
TRBD1	-	TRBV6-1	TRBJ1-2	TGTGCCAGCAGTCCCAGGACAGGGTTGCACTATGGCTACACCTTC	CASSPRTGLHYGYTF
-	few	TRBV9	TRBJ2-5	TGTGCCAGCAGCGTGGATGGTAGCGCCAAGAGAACCCAGTACTTC	CASSVDGSAKRTQYF
-	-	TRBV11-2	TRBJ1-5	TGTGCCAGCAGCTCCATCCCGCCTCGTCCTAGGATTAGCAATCAGCCCCAGCATTTT	CASSSIPPRPRISNQPQHF
TRBD1	few	TRBV2	TRBJ1-4	TGTGCCAGCAGCCGGGACAGGGGGCATGAAAAACTGTTTTTT	CASSRDRGHEKLFF
-	-	TRBV6-1	TRBJ1-4	TGTGCCAGCAGGGAGAGGAGGGTTGGGGAAAAACTGTTTTTT	CASRERRVGEKLFF
TRBD1	-	TRBV19	TRBJ1-2	TGTGCCAGTAGTATAGAGTTGTTACAGGGGAACTATGGCTACACCTTC	CASSIELLQGNYGYTF
TRBD1	-	TRBV18	TRBJ1-2	TGTGCCAGCTCACCACGAAAAGGGACAGGATTTTATGGCTACACCTTC	CASSPRKGTGFYGYTF
-	-	TRBV10-3	TRBJ1-1	TGTGCCTCCACGGACTCGCCTGGGACTGAAGCTTTCTTT	CASTDSPGTEAFF
TRBD1	-	TRBV29-1	TRBJ2-3	TGCAGCGTGGCCCACCGGGACAGGGGCACAGATACGCAGTATTTT	CSVAHRDRGTDTQYF
-	few	TRBV5-1	TRBJ2-7	TGCGCCAGCAGCTTGGTGGGGGCCGAGCAGTACTTC	CASSLVGAEQYF
TRBD1	-	TRBV6-1	TRBJ1-2	TGTGCCAGCAGTGAAGCGCACAGGGGCTATGGCTACACCTTC	CASSEAHRGYGYTF
TRBD2	-	TRBV2	TRBJ2-1	TGTGCCAGCAGTACTAGCGGGGCAAACTCCTACAATGAGCAGTTCTTC	CASSTSGANSYNEQFF
TRBD1	once	TRBV6-4	TRBJ2-7	TGTGCCAGCAGTCAATTCCCAACAGGGGAAAGGGGTTACGAGCAGTACTTC	CASSQFPTGERGYEQYF
-	-	TRBV7-9	TRBJ2-2	TGTGCCAGCAGCTTAGGGCAGAACACCGGGGAGCTGTTTTTT	CASSLGQNTGELFF
-	-	TRBV10-3	TRBJ1-2	TGTGCCATCAAAGGCGACAGCTATGGCTACACCTTC	CAIKGDSYGYTF
-	-	TRBV28	TRBJ1-1	TGTGCCAGCAGTTTACAAGAGGGTGAAGCTTTCTTT	CASSLQEGEAFF
TRBD1	-	TRBV5-6	TRBJ2-5	TGTGCCAGCAGCTTACGATGGACAGGGGAGACCCAGTACTTC	CASSLRWTGETQYF
-	-	TRBV28	TRBJ1-1	TGTGCCAGCAGTTCCGTCCGGGTTAATCGGGACACTGAAGCTTTCTTT	CASSSVRVNRDTEAFF
-	-	TRBV27	TRBJ1-5	TGTGCCAGCAGTTCCCGAGGGACAACGTTTAGCGATCAGCCCCAGCATTTT	CASSSRGTTFSDQPQHF